These T cell receptor beta chains were read from a single sample in a study of cytomegalovirus exposure and HLA in healthy donors. Clones were sequenced by immunoSEQ multiplex PCR, and TCRdb holds only the in-frame ones, with some missing. This sample lists 200,000 to 250,000 clones; its ten largest clones have more than 0.95%. Material for sequencing was PBMCs. These receptors were taken from a girl aged 2 to 10 in good health and CMV-seropositive. The CDR3 runs from the conserved cysteine through the conserved F or W. D genes are given only for firm matches.

j_call d_call v_call cdr3_nt cdr3_aa
TRBJ2-7 . TRBV7-3 TGTGCCAGCAGCTTAACGGGAGCCGGGACACATTACGAGCAGTACTTC CASSLTGAGTHYEQYF
TRBJ1-1 . TRBV14 TGTGCCAGCAGCCAAGTTTGGGAGACTGAAGCTTTCTTT CASSQVWETEAFF
TRBJ2-3 . TRBV7-9 TGTGCCAGCAGCTTAGCCGGTTTAAGTCCAGATACGCAGTATTTT CASSLAGLSPDTQYF
TRBJ2-2 TRBD1 TRBV6-4 TGTGCCAGCAGACAGACAGGGGACACCGGGGAGCTGTTTTTT CASRQTGDTGELFF
TRBJ2-1 TRBD1 TRBV9 TGTGCCAGCAGCGTAGCCCTATCCGGGACAGGGGGCACAAATGAGCAGTTCTTC CASSVALSGTGGTNEQFF
TRBJ2-7 . TRBV6-5 TGTGCCAGCAGCTCCGGGTCCCCGCGGCGCGAGCAGTACTTC CASSSGSPRREQYF
TRBJ1-3 . TRBV2 TGTGCCAGCAGTAGGGGGAACCTTGGCACCATATATTTT CASSRGNLGTIYF
TRBJ2-7 TRBD1 TRBV7-2 TGTGCCAGCAGCTCATCCGGGACAGCAGACTACGAGCAGTACTTC CASSSSGTADYEQYF
TRBJ2-7 TRBD1 TRBV27 TGTGCCAGCAGTCTAACAGGACAGGGATTGGGGCAGTACTTC CASSLTGQGLGQYF
TRBJ1-2 TRBD1 TRBV28 TGTGCCAGCAGGCTCAGGGGGCGCACCTACACCTTC CASRLRGRTYTF
TRBJ1-1 . TRBV10-3 TGTGCCATATCCACGGAGAAGAACACTGAAGCTTTCTTT CAISTEKNTEAFF
TRBJ2-7 . TRBV5-6 TGTGCCAGCAGTTCCCACTCCTACGAGCAGTACTTC CASSSHSYEQYF
TRBJ2-3 TRBD2 TRBV27 TGTGCCAGCAGACCTCTAGCGGATGAAACAGATACGCAGTATTTT CASRPLADETDTQYF
TRBJ2-2 . TRBV6-4 TGTGCCAGCAGCGCGGACACCGGGGAGCTGTTTTTT CASSADTGELFF
TRBJ2-5 . TRBV7-6 TGTGCCAGCAGCAGTCTAGCGTCTGGGGAGACCCAGTACTTC CASSSLASGETQYF
TRBJ2-1 . TRBV27 TGTGCCAGCAGTTTATCCTATAGCTCCTACAATGAGCAGTTCTTC CASSLSYSSYNEQFF
TRBJ2-5 TRBD2 TRBV28 TGTGCCAGCACTAGTAGAGGGACTAGCGCGATTGCCCAGTACTTC CASTSRGTSAIAQYF
TRBJ2-1 TRBD2 TRBV2 TGTGCCAGCAGTGTACGGGGACTAGCAACAGACAATGAGCAGTTCTTC CASSVRGLATDNEQFF
TRBJ2-1 TRBD2 TRBV6-6 TGTGCCAGCAGTCAAGCGGGAGAGTCGACCAATGAGCAGTTCTTC CASSQAGESTNEQFF
TRBJ1-3 TRBD1 TRBV6-6 TGTGCCAGCAGCCTAGGACAGGAGGTGAACACCATATATTTT CASSLGQEVNTIYF
TRBJ1-3 TRBD1 TRBV27 TGTGCCAGCAGTTCACAGGGGGTCCGGGGAAACACCATATATTTT CASSSQGVRGNTIYF
TRBJ2-6 TRBD1 TRBV29-1 TGCAGCGTTGCCGGGACAGCTGTCTCTGGGGCCAACGTCCTGACTTTC CSVAGTAVSGANVLTF